This TCR beta chain was obtained from a study of T cell repertoires in cytomegalovirus infection. Whole-study context: Peptides in the study included HLA-C-restricted and HLA-B-restricted CMV epitopes. CMV infection and matching HLA type were both indicated by public TCR beta signatures.

Study-level results: Dominating the ex vivo response were TCR beta clonotypes that were CMV-specific and HLA-C-restricted. Summed frequency of public TCR beta families distinguished CMV carriers with the relevant HLA.

Regarding this clonotype: What it binds is not known.

TCRdb reanalysed the reads using MiXCR and keeps one entry per CDR3 protein. The top ten clones hold just over 90% of a sample with under 95,000 distinct CDR3 sequences, more than 40% of them seen once. Germline V gene sequence: CDR1 SGHTA, CDR2 FQGTGA. Trimming at V came to 1 base and at J to 8 bases, leaving 6 bases not matched to a gene. This CDR3 is 14 amino acids long. Sequencing was performed on CD8+ T cells from cultured PBMCs, taken from culture after CMV antigen stimulation. This clonotype was obtained from a human donor in good health (CMV status not recorded). Some clones in this sample may be carry-over from other donors' samples. The V call is TRBV7-3, the J call TRBJ1-1; TRBD1 aligns across 8 bases. The CDR3 DNA is TGTGCCAGCAGCTTAATGGGACAGGCCCTAGAAGCTTTCTTT. Its protein is CASSLMGQALEAFF.